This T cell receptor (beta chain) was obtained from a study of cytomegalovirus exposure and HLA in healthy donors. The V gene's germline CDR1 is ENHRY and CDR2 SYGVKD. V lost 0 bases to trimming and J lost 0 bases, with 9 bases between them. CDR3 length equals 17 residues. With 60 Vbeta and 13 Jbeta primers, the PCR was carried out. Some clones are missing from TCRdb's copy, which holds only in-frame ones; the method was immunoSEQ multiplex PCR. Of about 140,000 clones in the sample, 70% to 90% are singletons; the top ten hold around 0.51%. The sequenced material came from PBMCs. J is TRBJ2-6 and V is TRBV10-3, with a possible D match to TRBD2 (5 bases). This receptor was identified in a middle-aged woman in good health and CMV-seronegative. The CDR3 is CAISESLGGSGANVLTF. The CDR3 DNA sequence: TGTGCCATCAGTGAGTCGTTAGGAGGCTCTGGGGCCAACGTCCTGACTTTC.